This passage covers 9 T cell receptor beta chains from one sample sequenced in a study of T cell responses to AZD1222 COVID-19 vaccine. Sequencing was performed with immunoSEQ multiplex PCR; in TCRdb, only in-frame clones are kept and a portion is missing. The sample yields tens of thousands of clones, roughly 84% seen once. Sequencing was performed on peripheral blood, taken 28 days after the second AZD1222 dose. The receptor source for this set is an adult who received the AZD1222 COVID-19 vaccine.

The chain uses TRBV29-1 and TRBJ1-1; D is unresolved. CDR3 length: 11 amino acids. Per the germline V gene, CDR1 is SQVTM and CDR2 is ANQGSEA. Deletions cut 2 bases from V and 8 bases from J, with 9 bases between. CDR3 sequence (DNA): TGCAGCGTTGAACGAGGACGAGAAGCTTTCTTT. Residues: CSVERGREAFF.

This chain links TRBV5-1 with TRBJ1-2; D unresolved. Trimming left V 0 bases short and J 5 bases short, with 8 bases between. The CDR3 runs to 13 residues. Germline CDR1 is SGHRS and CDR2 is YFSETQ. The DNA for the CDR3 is TGCGCCAGCAGCTTGGGCACCCCATATGGCTACACCTTC. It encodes CASSLGTPYGYTF.

For the CDR3, the DNA is TGCGCCAGCAGCTTCGAAATAGGGGGTGCGAACACTGAAGCTTTCTTT. It translates to CASSFEIGGANTEAFF. The V call is TRBV5-1, the J call TRBJ1-1; the D gene is possibly TRBD1 (6 bases). From germline, CDR1 is SGHRS and CDR2 YFSETQ. The CDR3 length is 16 residues. Trimming took off 2 bases at V and 1 base at J, with 15 bases between the two ends.

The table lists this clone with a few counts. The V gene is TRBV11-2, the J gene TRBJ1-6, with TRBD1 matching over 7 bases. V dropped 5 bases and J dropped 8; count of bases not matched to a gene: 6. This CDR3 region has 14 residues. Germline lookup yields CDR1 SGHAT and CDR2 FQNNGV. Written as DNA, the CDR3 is TGTGCCAGCAGCATGAGACAGGGAGATTCACCCCTCCACTTT. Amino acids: CASSMRQGDSPLHF.

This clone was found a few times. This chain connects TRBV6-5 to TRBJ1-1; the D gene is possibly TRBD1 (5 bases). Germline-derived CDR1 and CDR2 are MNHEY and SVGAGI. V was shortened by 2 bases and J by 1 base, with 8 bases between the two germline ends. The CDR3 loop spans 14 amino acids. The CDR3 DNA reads TGTGCCAGCAGTTACATTGGGGCGAACACTGAAGCTTTCTTT. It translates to CASSYIGANTEAFF.

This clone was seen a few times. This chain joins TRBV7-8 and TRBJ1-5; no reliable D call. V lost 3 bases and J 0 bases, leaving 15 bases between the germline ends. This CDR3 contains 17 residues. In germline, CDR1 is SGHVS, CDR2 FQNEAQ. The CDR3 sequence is CASSFGESLFSNQPQHF. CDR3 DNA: TGTGCCAGCAGCTTCGGGGAATCCCTCTTTAGCAATCAGCCCCAGCATTTT.

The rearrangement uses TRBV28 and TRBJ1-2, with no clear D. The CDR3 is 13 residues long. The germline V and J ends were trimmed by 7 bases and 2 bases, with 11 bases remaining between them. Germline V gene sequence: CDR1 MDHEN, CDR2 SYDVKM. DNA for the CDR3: TGTGCCAGCAACCCCCCCGGGAACTATGGCTACACCTTC. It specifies CASNPPGNYGYTF.

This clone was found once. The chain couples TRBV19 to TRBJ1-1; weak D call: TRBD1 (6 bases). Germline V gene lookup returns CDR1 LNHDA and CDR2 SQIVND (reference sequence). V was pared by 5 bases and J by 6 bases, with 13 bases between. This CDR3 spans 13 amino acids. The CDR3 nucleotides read TGTGCCAGTAGTGGGGGCTCGCTATCTGAAGCTTTCTTT. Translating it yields CASSGGSLSEAFF.

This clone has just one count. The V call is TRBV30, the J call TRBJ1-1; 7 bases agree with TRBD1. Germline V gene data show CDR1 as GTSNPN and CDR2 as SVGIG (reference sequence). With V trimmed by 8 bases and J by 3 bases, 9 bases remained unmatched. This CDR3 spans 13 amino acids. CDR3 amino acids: CARGRGQDTEAFF. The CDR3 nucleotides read TGTGCCAGGGGGCGGGGGCAAGACACTGAAGCTTTCTTT.